The present TCR beta chain was sequenced within a study of regulatory T cells in long-lasting Graves disease. Arm-PCR of CDR3 regions and iRepertoire HTBI primers were the basis on which TCR beta libraries were built. MiXCR was run by TCRdb on the multiplex PCR reads, yielding one entry per CDR3 protein. Of hundreds of thousands of distinct CDR3 sequences in the sample, about 21% are singletons; the top ten hold approximately 15%. This sample's time point: persistent/refractory GD, antithyroid drugs over 5 years with positive TRAb. Scientists built the TCR library using RNA that was extracted from PBMCs. Each of the patients was recruited from an endocrinology department situated in Xi'an, China. The material sequenced was peripheral blood mononuclear cells (PBMCs), taken when the disease was refractory, from a patient treated with antithyroid drugs. The sequence derives from a female donor with Graves disease.

The chain's CDR3 is CASSPDRGRETQYF. The CDR3 bases are TGTGCCAGCAGCCCGGACAGGGGGCGGGAGACCCAGTACTTC. V usage is TRBV7-9 and J usage is TRBJ2-5; 11 bases are shared with TRBD1. The CDR3 has 14 residues. J gave up 5 bases and V 5 bases, and 4 bases lay outside the gene matches. CDR1 SEHNR and CDR2 FQNEAQ come from the germline V gene (reference sequence).